This T cell receptor (beta chain) stems from a study of regulatory T cells in long-lasting Graves disease. HTBI primers from iRepertoire and Arm-PCR of CDR3 regions yielded the TCR beta libraries. From the multiplex PCR reads, TCRdb called clonotypes with MiXCR, one entry per CDR3 protein. Seen here are about 620,000 distinct CDR3 sequences, under 20% observed once, and the top ten hold about 20%. CDR1 and CDR2 from the germline V gene are SGHAT and FQNNGV. The CDR3 has 13 residues. There are a few counts of this clonotype. A read error is possible here, since a much larger clone lies one base away. Time point meaning: newly diagnosed GD, antithyroid drugs for less than 3 months. Following extraction of RNA from PBMCs, that RNA was used to make the TCR library. The same specimen was also included in a second study, on T cells in Graves' hyperthyroidism and ophthalmopathy.

The sequences come from peripheral blood mononuclear cells (PBMCs), collected at new diagnosis, from a patient treated with antithyroid drugs. This TCR derives from a woman aged 25 to 45 with Graves disease. The genes are TRBV11-2 and TRBJ2-5; perhaps TRBD2 as D (5 bases). The CDR3 loop is CASSLRELETKYF. DNA for the CDR3: TGTGCCAGCAGCTTACGGGAATTAGAGACCAAGTACTTC.